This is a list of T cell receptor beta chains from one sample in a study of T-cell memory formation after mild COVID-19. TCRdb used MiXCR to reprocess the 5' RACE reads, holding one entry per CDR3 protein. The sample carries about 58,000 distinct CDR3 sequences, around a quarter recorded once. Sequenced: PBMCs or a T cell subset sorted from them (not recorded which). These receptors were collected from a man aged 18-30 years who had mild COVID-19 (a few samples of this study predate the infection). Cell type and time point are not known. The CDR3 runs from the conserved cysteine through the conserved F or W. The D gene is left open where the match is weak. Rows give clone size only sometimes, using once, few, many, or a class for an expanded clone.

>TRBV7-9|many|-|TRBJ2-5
CASETPSVFQETQYF
TGTGCCAGCGAAACCCCCTCGGTGTTCCAAGAGACCCAGTACTTC
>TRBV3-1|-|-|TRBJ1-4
CASSQELGFSPEKLFF
TGTGCCAGCAGCCAAGAATTGGGGTTTAGTCCTGAAAAACTGTTTTTT
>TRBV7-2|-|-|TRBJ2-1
CASSRRGNEQFF
TGTGCCAGCAGCCGTAGGGGAAATGAGCAGTTCTTC
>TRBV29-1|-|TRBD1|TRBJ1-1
CSVAPILTGGTEAFF
TGCAGCGTTGCGCCCATCCTGACAGGGGGCACTGAAGCTTTCTTT
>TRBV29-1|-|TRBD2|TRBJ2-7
CSVVIAGVYEQYF
TGCAGCGTTGTCATTGCGGGGGTCTACGAGCAGTACTTC
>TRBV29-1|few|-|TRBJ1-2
CSVVTANLYGYTF
TGCAGCGTCGTGACCGCCAACCTCTATGGCTACACCTTC
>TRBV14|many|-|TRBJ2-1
CASSQPTTGYNEQFF
TGTGCCAGCAGCCAGCCAACGACAGGTTACAATGAGCAGTTCTTC
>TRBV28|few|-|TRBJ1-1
CASSLSDGNTEAFF
TGTGCCAGCAGTTTATCTGACGGGAACACTGAAGCTTTCTTT
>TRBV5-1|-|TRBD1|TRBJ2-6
CASSLGQGSVTGANVLTF
TGCGCCAGCAGCTTGGGACAGGGGAGCGTGACCGGGGCCAACGTCCTGACTTTC
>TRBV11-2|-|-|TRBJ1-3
CASSLGTASGNTIYF
TGTGCCAGCAGCTTAGGGACAGCCTCTGGAAACACCATATATTTT
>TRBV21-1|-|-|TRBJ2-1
CASSGLNRGPNEQFF
TGTGCCAGCAGCGGACTAAACAGGGGGCCGAATGAGCAGTTCTTC
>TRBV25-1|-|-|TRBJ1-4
CASSLQGTNEKLFF
TGTGCCAGCAGTCTTCAGGGAACTAATGAAAAACTGTTTTTT
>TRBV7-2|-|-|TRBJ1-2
CASSLGQYGDGYTF
TGTGCCAGCAGCTTAGGGCAGTACGGAGATGGCTACACCTTC
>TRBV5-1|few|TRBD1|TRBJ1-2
CASSPGTAYGYTF
TGCGCCAGCAGCCCCGGGACAGCTTATGGCTACACCTTC
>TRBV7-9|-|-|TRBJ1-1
CASSWSVVQPNTEAFF
TGTGCCAGCAGCTGGAGTGTTGTGCAGCCCAACACTGAAGCTTTCTTT
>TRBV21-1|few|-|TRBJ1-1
CASNRTRCLNTEAFF
TGTGCCAGCAACCGTACACGATGCCTGAACACTGAAGCTTTCTTT
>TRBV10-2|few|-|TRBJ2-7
CASSAESYEQYF
TGCGCCAGCAGTGCAGAAAGCTACGAGCAGTACTTC
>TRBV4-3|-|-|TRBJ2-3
CASSQDSAPKDTQYF
TGCGCCAGCAGCCAAGACTCGGCGCCCAAAGATACGCAGTATTTT
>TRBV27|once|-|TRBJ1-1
CASSFWLAEAFF
TGTGCCAGCAGTTTTTGGCTGGCTGAAGCTTTCTTT
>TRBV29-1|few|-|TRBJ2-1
CSVDPGVRNEQFF
TGCAGCGTTGATCCAGGGGTTCGCAATGAGCAGTTCTTC
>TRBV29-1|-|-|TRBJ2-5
CSVEWRGAQETQYF
TGCAGCGTTGAGTGGCGGGGTGCCCAAGAGACCCAGTACTTC
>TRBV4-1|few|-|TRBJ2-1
CASSQEGEGRGRDNEQFF
TGCGCCAGCAGCCAAGAGGGGGAAGGGCGGGGCCGGGACAATGAGCAGTTCTTC
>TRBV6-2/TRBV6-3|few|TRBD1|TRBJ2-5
CASSPNRGRETQYF
TGTGCCAGCAGTCCAAACAGGGGACGAGAGACCCAGTACTTC
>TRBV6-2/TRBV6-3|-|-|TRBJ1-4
CASSYRGRNTRNEKLFF
TGTGCCAGCAGTTACAGGGGACGAAACACCCGTAATGAAAAACTGTTTTTT
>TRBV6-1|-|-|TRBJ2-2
CASSEEGGAAGELFF
TGTGCCAGCAGTGAAGAGGGGGGCGCGGCCGGGGAGCTGTTTTTT
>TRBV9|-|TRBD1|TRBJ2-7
CASSVSIGTGGEQYF
TGTGCCAGCAGCGTATCAATAGGGACAGGGGGCGAGCAGTACTTC
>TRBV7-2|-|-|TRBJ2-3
CASSADGVLDTQYF
TGTGCCAGCAGCGCCGACGGGGTACTAGATACGCAGTATTTT
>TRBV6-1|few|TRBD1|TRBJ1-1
CASRLLTGGVTEAFF
TGTGCCAGCAGGTTGTTGACAGGGGGGGTGACTGAAGCTTTCTTT
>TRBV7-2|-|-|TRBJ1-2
CASSSTTGSNYGYTF
TGTGCCAGCAGCTCGACGACGGGCTCTAACTATGGCTACACCTTC
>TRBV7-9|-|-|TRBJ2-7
CASSLDGSSYEQYF
TGTGCCAGCAGCTTAGACGGTAGCTCCTACGAGCAGTACTTC
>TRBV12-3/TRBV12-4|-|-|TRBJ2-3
CASSLVSVSTDTQYF
TGTGCCAGCAGTTTAGTTTCTGTTAGCACAGATACGCAGTATTTT
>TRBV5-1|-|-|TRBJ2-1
CASSRRGRPYNEQFF
TGCGCCAGCAGCCGCCGGGGGAGGCCCTACAATGAGCAGTTCTTC
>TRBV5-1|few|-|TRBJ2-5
CASSLADREETQYF
TGCGCCAGCAGCTTGGCGGACAGAGAAGAGACCCAGTACTTC
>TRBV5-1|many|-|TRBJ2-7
CASSLGWGAYEQYF
TGCGCCAGCAGCTTGGGATGGGGGGCCTACGAGCAGTACTTC
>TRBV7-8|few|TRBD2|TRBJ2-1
CASSLASGGYNEQFF
TGTGCCAGCAGCTTAGCTAGCGGGGGATACAATGAGCAGTTCTTC
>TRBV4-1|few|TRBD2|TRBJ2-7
CASSQVLAGANSYEQYF
TGCGCCAGCAGCCAAGTGTTAGCGGGGGCTAATTCATACGAGCAGTACTTC
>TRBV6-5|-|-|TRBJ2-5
CASSTRQASETQYF
TGTGCCAGCAGTACAAGACAGGCGAGCGAGACCCAGTACTTC
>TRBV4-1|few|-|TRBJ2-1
CASSQEGSYREQFF
TGCGCCAGCAGCCAAGAAGGTTCGTATCGCGAGCAGTTCTTC
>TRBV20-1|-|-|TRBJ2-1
CSASRESSYNEQFF
TGCAGTGCTAGCCGCGAGAGCTCCTACAATGAGCAGTTCTTC
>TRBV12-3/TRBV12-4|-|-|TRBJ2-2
CASGVGGFTGELFF
TGTGCCAGCGGTGTGGGTGGGTTCACCGGGGAGCTGTTTTTT
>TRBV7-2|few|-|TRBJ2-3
CASSNPLMNTQYF
TGTGCCAGCAGCAACCCTCTTATGAATACGCAGTATTTT
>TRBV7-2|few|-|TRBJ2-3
CASSLDTDTQYF
TGTGCCAGCAGCTTAGATACAGATACGCAGTATTTT
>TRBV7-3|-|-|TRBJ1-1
CASSLRGSGTEAFF
TGTGCCAGCAGCTTAAGGGGGTCGGGAACTGAAGCTTTCTTT
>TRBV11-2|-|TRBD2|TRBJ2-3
CASSLVGGAVDTQYF
TGTGCCAGCAGCTTAGTCGGGGGGGCAGTAGATACGCAGTATTTT
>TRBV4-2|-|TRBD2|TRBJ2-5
CASQGLAQETQYF
TGTGCCAGCCAAGGACTAGCTCAAGAGACCCAGTACTTC
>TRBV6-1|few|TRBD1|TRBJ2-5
CASLSERTGSQETQYF
TGTGCCAGCCTGTCGGAGAGGACAGGGTCCCAAGAGACCCAGTACTTC